A selection of T cell receptor beta chains follows, all from one sample in a study of T cells after yellow fever vaccination. TCRdb reprocessed the 5' RACE reads via MiXCR and lists one record per CDR3 protein. In the table there are 200,000 to 300,000 distinct CDR3 sequences, approximately 13% of which are singletons. The specimen was CD4+ T cells sorted from PBMCs, collected 45 days after the yellow fever booster vaccination. These receptors were collected from a man between 25 and 39 years old who received the YFV17D yellow fever vaccine. Each CDR3 is given with its conserved first and last residue. The D gene is left open where the match is weak. Part of the rows lack a size; the others show once, few, many or a class for expanded clones.

d_gene: .; j_gene: TRBJ2-5; v_gene: TRBV3-1; abundance: few; CDR3aa: CASSQDRFAGSLETQYF; CDR3nt: TGTGCCAGCAGCCAAGATCGGTTTGCTGGGAGCCTGGAGACCCAGTACTTC
d_gene: TRBD2; j_gene: TRBJ2-1; v_gene: TRBV5-5; abundance: .; CDR3aa: CASKDFLASGSREFF; CDR3nt: TGTGCCAGCAAGGACTTTCTGGCTAGCGGGAGTAGAGAGTTCTTC
d_gene: .; j_gene: TRBJ2-1; v_gene: TRBV5-1; abundance: few; CDR3aa: CASSLEFLGVLLGEQFF; CDR3nt: TGCGCCAGCAGCTTGGAGTTCTTGGGGGTTCTCCTCGGGGAGCAGTTCTTC
d_gene: .; j_gene: TRBJ2-3; v_gene: TRBV5-1; abundance: .; CDR3aa: CASSLTGVNTDTQYF; CDR3nt: TGCGCCAGCAGCCTGACCGGGGTTAACACAGATACGCAGTATTTT
d_gene: .; j_gene: TRBJ2-1; v_gene: TRBV7-8; abundance: .; CDR3aa: CASSATGTTVGEQFF; CDR3nt: TGTGCCAGCAGCGCTACCGGGACAACCGTGGGTGAGCAGTTCTTC
d_gene: .; j_gene: TRBJ2-2; v_gene: TRBV5-1; abundance: few; CDR3aa: CASSQDMRTRTGELFF; CDR3nt: TGCGCCAGCAGCCAAGACATGCGGACCCGCACCGGGGAGCTGTTTTTT
d_gene: .; j_gene: TRBJ2-7; v_gene: TRBV3-1; abundance: .; CDR3aa: CASSPHPYEQYF; CDR3nt: TGTGCCAGCAGCCCACACCCATACGAGCAGTACTTC
d_gene: TRBD1; j_gene: TRBJ2-1; v_gene: TRBV6-2/TRBV6-3; abundance: few; CDR3aa: CASNLGTVAYNEQFF; CDR3nt: TGTGCCAGCAACCTAGGGACAGTAGCCTACAATGAGCAGTTCTTC
d_gene: TRBD1; j_gene: TRBJ2-7; v_gene: TRBV6-1; abundance: few; CDR3aa: CASSLGTGGAYEQYF; CDR3nt: TGTGCCAGCAGCCTCGGGACAGGGGGCGCATACGAGCAGTACTTC
d_gene: .; j_gene: TRBJ2-2; v_gene: TRBV20-1; abundance: .; CDR3aa: CSARSGLNTGELFF; CDR3nt: TGCAGTGCTAGATCTGGACTTAACACCGGGGAGCTGTTTTTT
d_gene: .; j_gene: TRBJ2-3; v_gene: TRBV5-1; abundance: .; CDR3aa: CARSLVTDTQYF; CDR3nt: TGCGCCAGGAGCTTGGTGACAGATACGCAGTATTTT
d_gene: TRBD1; j_gene: TRBJ2-3; v_gene: TRBV18; abundance: few; CDR3aa: CASSPRTGMPDTQYF; CDR3nt: TGTGCCAGCTCACCACGGACAGGGATGCCAGATACGCAGTATTTT
d_gene: TRBD2; j_gene: TRBJ2-7; v_gene: TRBV12-3/TRBV12-4; abundance: few; CDR3aa: CASSPQENSGTRSYEQYF; CDR3nt: TGTGCCAGCAGCCCCCAAGAAAATAGCGGGACTAGGTCCTACGAGCAGTACTTC
d_gene: .; j_gene: TRBJ1-6; v_gene: TRBV5-1; abundance: many; CDR3aa: CASSLVQPNSPLHF; CDR3nt: TGCGCCAGCAGCTTGGTACAACCAAATTCACCCCTCCACTTT
d_gene: .; j_gene: TRBJ1-1; v_gene: TRBV12-3/TRBV12-4; abundance: .; CDR3aa: CASSRTLNTEAFF; CDR3nt: TGTGCCAGCAGTAGGACCCTGAACACTGAAGCTTTCTTT
d_gene: .; j_gene: TRBJ1-4; v_gene: TRBV7-2; abundance: .; CDR3aa: CASSLGRKLFF; CDR3nt: TGTGCCAGCAGCTTAGGACGGAAACTGTTTTTT
d_gene: .; j_gene: TRBJ1-5; v_gene: TRBV6-4; abundance: few; CDR3aa: CASSERVGGKYEGNQPQHF; CDR3nt: TGTGCCAGCAGTGAACGAGTCGGGGGTAAATATGAGGGCAATCAGCCCCAGCATTTT
d_gene: .; j_gene: TRBJ2-1; v_gene: TRBV10-3; abundance: many; CDR3aa: CAISESRNEQFF; CDR3nt: TGTGCCATCAGTGAATCGCGTAACGAGCAGTTCTTC
d_gene: TRBD2; j_gene: TRBJ2-3; v_gene: TRBV24-1; abundance: few; CDR3aa: CATSDSRLAGGPADTQYF; CDR3nt: TGTGCCACCAGTGACTCCCGACTAGCGGGAGGGCCTGCAGATACGCAGTATTTT